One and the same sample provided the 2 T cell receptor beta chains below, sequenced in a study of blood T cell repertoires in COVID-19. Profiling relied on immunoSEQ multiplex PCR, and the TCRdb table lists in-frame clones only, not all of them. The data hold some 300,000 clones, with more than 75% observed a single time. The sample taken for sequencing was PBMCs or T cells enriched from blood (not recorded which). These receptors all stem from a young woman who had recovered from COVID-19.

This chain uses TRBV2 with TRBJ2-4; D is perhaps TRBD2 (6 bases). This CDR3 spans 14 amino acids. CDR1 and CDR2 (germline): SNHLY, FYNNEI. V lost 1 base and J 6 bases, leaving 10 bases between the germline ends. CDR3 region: CASSEVGGSNIQYF. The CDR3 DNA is TGTGCCAGCAGTGAAGTAGGAGGGTCAAACATTCAGTACTTC.

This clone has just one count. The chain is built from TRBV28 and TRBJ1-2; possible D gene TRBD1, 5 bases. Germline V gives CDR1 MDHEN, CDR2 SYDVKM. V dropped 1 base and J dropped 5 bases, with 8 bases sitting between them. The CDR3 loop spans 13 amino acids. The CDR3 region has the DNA TGTGCCAGCAGTTTATCTCGGGGGTATGGCTACACCTTC. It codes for CASSLSRGYGYTF.